This T cell receptor (beta chain) was documented in a study of blood T cells in healthy people across ages. CDR3 size: 13 residues. V was pared by 3 bases and J by 7 bases, with 7 bases between. For the second PCR, which ran for about 6 to 11 cycles, a sample-barcoded 5' primer and a J-beta primer mix were used. TCRdb independently ran MiXCR on the 5' RACE reads; one entry per CDR3 protein. The sample consists of about 810,000 distinct CDR3 sequences, 35% to 40% of them appearing once. Sequencing was performed on blood. The gene calls are TRBV12-3 or TRBV12-4 and TRBJ1-6, with D uncertain. The clonotype comes from a man aged 18 to 30 in good health. Here the CDR3 reads CASSFASNSPLHF. CDR3 in DNA: TGTGCCAGCAGTTTTGCCAGCAATTCACCCCTCCACTTT.